This passage covers 30 T cell receptor beta chains from one sample sequenced in a study of response to subunit inactivated influenza vaccine. One entry per CDR3 protein results from TCRdb running MiXCR on the RT-PCR reads. The table records about 540,000 distinct CDR3 sequences, roughly 25% of them present only once. In addition, the sample was reused for a study of T cells expressing NK-cell markers. That work adds: The TCR beta cDNA came from 5'RACE template switching with UMIs.

The specimen was CD4+ T cells sorted from PBMCs, collected approximately 12 days after vaccination. The receptor set was obtained from a man aged 50 to 60 who received an inactivated influenza vaccine.

This clonotype occurred a few times. J is TRBJ2-1 and V is TRBV5-6; TRBD1 agrees at 9 bases. V lost 4 bases, J lost 4 bases, and 9 bases stayed unmatched. The V gene's germline CDR1 is SGHDT and CDR2 YYEEEE. The CDR3 extends over 16 amino acids. CDR3 nucleotide sequence: TGTGCCAGCAGCATTCCGGGACAGGGTTTGTACAATGAGCAGTTCTTC. It encodes CASSIPGQGLYNEQFF.

The chain has TRBV4-1 and TRBJ1-4, with TRBD1 as a possible D gene (5 bases). Between the trimmed V and J ends, which lost 0 bases and 8 bases, there was a span of 13 bases. This CDR3 spans 15 amino acids. Germline CDR1 MGHRA, CDR2 YSYEKL. DNA for the CDR3: TGCGCCAGCAGCCAAGAGGATCAGGGCTCCGAAAAACTGTTTTTT. Encoded protein: CASSQEDQGSEKLFF.

The chain uses TRBV9 and TRBJ1-5, with D unresolved. The CDR3 is 15 residues long. Between the trimmed V and J ends, which lost 4 bases and 5 bases, there was a span of 16 bases. Germline assignment: CDR1 SGDLS and CDR2 YYNGEE. The CDR3 region is CASSLDEGPYQPQHF. For the CDR3, the DNA is TGTGCCAGCAGCCTAGACGAGGGCCCCTATCAGCCCCAGCATTTT. Full variable domain (remainder filled in from reference TRBV9 and TRBJ1-5): DSGVTQTPKHLITATGQRVTLRCSPRSGDLSVYWYQQSLDQGLQFLIQYYNGEERAKGNILERFSAQQFPDLHSELNLSSLELGDSALYFCASSLDEGPYQPQHFGDGTRLSIL.

This clonotype occurred many times. The J gene is TRBJ2-7, the V gene TRBV20-1, with 9 bases that match TRBD2. CDR3 length: 15 amino acids. Germline V lookup: CDR1 DFQATT, CDR2 SNEGSKA (reference sequence). Trimming removed 1 base from V and 1 base from J; junction bases left unmatched: 5. As DNA, the CDR3 is TGCAGTGCTAGAGGCAGCCTAGCGGGGTCCTACGAGCAGTACTTC. Its translation: CSARGSLAGSYEQYF.

Comment on this clonotype: One end of the junction fails to match germline, which may point to a read error. V usage is TRBV7-7 and J usage is TRBJ2-4, with a tentative D call TRBD1 (6 bases). The germline V gene encodes CDR1 SSHAT and CDR2 FNYEAQ (reference sequence). The CDR3 sequence is 15 residues long. The CDR3 DNA is TGTGCTAGCAGCTTAGAAGGACAGATCAAAAACATTCAGTACTTC. It encodes CASSLEGQIKNIQYF.

V gene TRBV15 combines with J gene TRBJ2-4; TRBD2 is a possible D gene (5 bases). V was cut by 5 bases and J by 2 bases, with 16 bases left in between. The CDR3 consists of 16 residues. The V gene's germline CDR1 is LNHNV and CDR2 YYDKDF (reference sequence). The DNA for the CDR3 is TGTGCCACCAGCGGAATTGCGGGCCAGACCAAAAACATTCAGTACTTC. Encoded protein: CATSGIAGQTKNIQYF.

The chain uses TRBV21-1 and TRBJ2-7. TRBV21-1 is an annotated pseudogene. This CDR3 has 16 amino acids. CDR3 amino acids: CASSPLGLASSYEQYF. The CDR3 nucleotides read TGTGCCAGCAGCCCCTTAGGCCTAGCGAGCTCCTACGAGCAGTACTTC.

The sample holds many counts of this clonotype. The chain carries TRBV6-2 or TRBV6-3 and TRBJ2-5; unclear D gene. The CDR3 length is 15 residues. V was clipped by 6 bases and J by 3 bases, with 17 bases between them. Germline loops: CDR1 MNHEY, CDR2 SVGEGT. The CDR3 loop is CASSNLVRREETQYF. CDR3 bases: TGTGCCAGCAGCAACCTGGTGCGCAGAGAAGAGACCCAGTACTTC.

The sample holds a few counts of this clonotype. This rearrangement joins TRBV7-2 to TRBJ2-2; the match to TRBD1 covers 9 bases. V lost 7 bases to trimming and J lost 3 bases; unmatched junction nucleotides: 6. There are 15 residues in the CDR3. Germline V lookup: CDR1 SGHTA, CDR2 FQGNSA. CDR3 amino acids: CASTEDRGYTGELFF. Here the CDR3 DNA reads TGTGCCAGCACCGAAGACAGGGGGTACACCGGGGAGCTGTTTTTT.

The V and J genes are TRBV27 and TRBJ1-1; 7 bases agree with TRBD1. Germline V CDR1 and CDR2: MNHEY, SMNVEV (reference sequence). With V trimmed by 5 bases and J by 10 bases, 10 bases remained unmatched. The CDR3 has 13 amino acids. The CDR3, as DNA: TGTGCCAGCAGTCCTCGACAGGGTAGGGCAGCTTTCTTT. Residues: CASSPRQGRAAFF.

The chain combines TRBV7-2 with TRBJ2-7; 7 nucleotides line up with TRBD2. CDR3 length equals 14 residues. V lost 2 bases and J lost 1; bases outside the gene matches: 2. Germline lookup yields CDR1 SGHTA and CDR2 FQGNSA. CDR3 in DNA: TGTGCCAGCAGCTTATTCGGGGGGTCCTACGAGCAGTACTTC. It specifies CASSLFGGSYEQYF.

Note on this clonotype: One junction end disagrees with the germline gene, perhaps due to a read error. V and J are TRBV2 and TRBJ2-7, with D tentatively TRBD2 (6 bases). The CDR3 consists of 13 residues. Germline V gene lookup returns CDR1 SNHLY and CDR2 FYNNEI. CDR3 in DNA: TGTGCCAGCAGTGAAATCAGCGGGTATGAGCGGTACTTC. Residues: CASSEISGYERYF. The whole variable domain, remainder taken from reference TRBV2 and TRBJ2-7, is EPEVTQTPSHQVTQMGQEVILRCVPISNHLYFYWYRQILGQKVEFLVSFYNNEISEKSEIFDDQFSVERPDGSNFTLKIRSTKLEDSAMYFCASSEISGYERYFGPGTRLTVT.

The genes are TRBV5-4 and TRBJ2-2; D call uncertain. The CDR3 sequence is 16 residues long. Deletions cut 0 bases from V and 0 bases from J, with 9 bases between. Germline V gene data show CDR1 as SGHNT and CDR2 as YYREEE (reference sequence). CDR3 region: CASSLGFYSNTGELFF. The CDR3 nucleotides are TGTGCCAGCAGCTTGGGGTTTTATTCGAACACCGGGGAGCTGTTTTTT.

The genes are TRBV28 and TRBJ2-1; D remains ambiguous. The germline CDR1 and CDR2 sequences are MDHEN and SYDVKM. V lost 5 bases and J 8 bases, leaving 16 bases between the germline ends. CDR3 size: 14 residues. CDR3: CASSPLILIHEQFF. CDR3 bases: TGTGCCAGCAGTCCACTGATCCTCATCCATGAGCAGTTCTTC.

The rearrangement links TRBV6-2 or TRBV6-3 to TRBJ2-1, with 9 bases lining up with TRBD1. CDR3 length: 15 amino acids. The germline gives CDR1 MNHEY, CDR2 SVGEGT. The trim removed 5 bases at V and 2 bases at J, leaving 4 bases unmatched. CDR3 residues: CASSNRDRAYNEQFF. CDR3 in DNA: TGTGCCAGCAGTAACCGGGACAGGGCCTACAATGAGCAGTTCTTC.

DNA for the CDR3: TGCGCCAGCAGCCAGGCGCTAGAATTTGAGCAGTTCTTC. It is translated as CASSQALEFEQFF. The rearrangement joins TRBV4-3 to TRBJ2-1; D is unclear. V was cut by 3 bases and J by 9 bases, with 12 bases left in between. Looked up from germline, CDR1 is LGHNA and CDR2 is YSLEER. The CDR3 is made up of 13 amino acids.

The chain joins TRBV28 to TRBJ1-5; possibly TRBD1 for D (5 bases). CDR3 length equals 17 residues. Trimming pared 7 bases from V and 2 bases from J, leaving 21 bases between. Germline V CDR1 and CDR2: MDHEN, SYDVKM. CDR3 sequence (DNA): TGTGCCAGCAACCCTTGGAGAAAGGGGACCGGCAATCAGCCCCAGCATTTT. This encodes CASNPWRKGTGNQPQHF.

V is TRBV4-1 and J is TRBJ2-2; D perhaps matches TRBD2 (7 bases). Per germline, CDR1 MGHRA and CDR2 YSYEKL. V lost 3 bases and J 10 bases, leaving 24 bases between the germline ends. This CDR3 has 17 amino acids. The CDR3 DNA reads TGCGCCAGCAGCCAGAGATCCCGGGACAAGGGACTAATGGAGCTGTTTTTT. Amino acid sequence: CASSQRSRDKGLMELFF.

This clonotype was detected a few times. This rearrangement joins TRBV11-2 to TRBJ2-2; weak D call: TRBD1 (5 bases). CDR3 length equals 15 residues. V gave up 3 bases and J gave up 4 bases, with 12 bases separating them. Germline CDR1 and CDR2: SGHAT and FQNNGV. DNA for the CDR3: TGTGCCAGCAGCTTGCAGGGTTGGGGCACCGGGGAGCTGTTTTTT. Protein sequence: CASSLQGWGTGELFF.

The chain uses TRBV20-1 and TRBJ2-5; TRBD2 matches 10 bases. Germline V CDR1 and CDR2: DFQATT, SNEGSKA (reference sequence). Losses at the gene ends were 6 bases for V and 1 base for J; bases not matched to a gene: 5. This CDR3 is built from 14 residues. In DNA form, the CDR3 reads TGCAGTGCGGCTAGCGGGGGCCCCCAAGAGACCCAGTACTTC. This sequence encodes CSAASGGPQETQYF.

This clonotype was observed once. One end of the junction is discordant with germline, which a read error may explain. For the CDR3, the DNA is TGTGCCAGCATTCAGGGGGTGTTGAACGCTGAAGCTTTCTTT. Translation gives CASIQGVLNAEAFF. V and J are TRBV12-3 or TRBV12-4 and TRBJ1-1; the match to TRBD1 covers 7 bases. This CDR3 spans 14 amino acids.

This clonotype was seen at least ten times. This chain links TRBV20-1 with TRBJ1-1; TRBD1 might be the D (6 bases). Deletions cut 6 bases from V and 1 base from J, with 15 bases between. Germline V gene sequence: CDR1 DFQATT, CDR2 SNEGSKA (reference sequence). The CDR3 extends over 14 amino acids. The CDR3 reads CSAPNQGQNTEAFF. CDR3 bases: TGCAGTGCCCCAAACCAGGGACAGAACACTGAAGCTTTCTTT.

The chain has TRBV29-1 and TRBJ1-3; D is possibly TRBD1 (6 bases). Germline V gives CDR1 SQVTM, CDR2 ANQGSEA. V was clipped by 7 bases and J by 1 base, with 17 bases between them. The CDR3 loop spans 15 amino acids. The DNA for the CDR3 is TGCAGCGCCAAGACAGGACTTCTATCTGGAAACACCATATATTTT. Amino acids: CSAKTGLLSGNTIYF.

This chain joins TRBV12-3 or TRBV12-4 and TRBJ2-3; 16 nucleotides match TRBD2. The V and J ends lost 5 bases and 9 bases, in that order; junction bases with no gene match: 8. The CDR3 runs 16 residues. The CDR3 sequence is CASSPGLAGGYATQYF. The CDR3 nucleotides read TGTGCCAGCAGTCCGGGACTAGCGGGAGGGTACGCAACGCAGTATTTT.

At least ten counts were recorded for this clonotype. The chain links TRBV29-1 to TRBJ2-1; TRBD2 agrees at 8 bases. This CDR3 comprises 13 residues. The V gene's germline CDR1 is SQVTM and CDR2 ANQGSEA. The trim removed 4 bases at V and 5 bases at J, leaving 4 bases unmatched. Written as DNA, the CDR3 is TGCAGCGTTGCGGCGGGAGGCCACAATGAGCAGTTCTTC. Amino acid sequence: CSVAAGGHNEQFF.

V and J are TRBV11-1 and TRBJ2-7, with 11 bases identical to TRBD1. The CDR3 covers 18 residues. The germline V gene has CDR1 SGHAT and CDR2 FQDESV (reference sequence). V was pared by 5 bases and J by 3 bases, with 15 bases of the junction left unmatched. The CDR3 DNA is TGTGCCAGCAGCCGGAGCCGAGCCTGGACAGGGGGCCACTACGAGCAGTACTTC. This sequence encodes CASSRSRAWTGGHYEQYF.

In its sample, this clonotype was seen once. The J gene is TRBJ2-7, the V gene TRBV7-8, with 9 bases matching TRBD1. J lost 4 bases, V lost 3 bases, and 4 bases had no gene match. CDR3 length: 14 residues. CDR1 is SGHVS and CDR2 is FQNEAQ in the germline V gene. In DNA, the CDR3 is TGTGCCAGCAGCTTCGGGACAGGGCGTTACGAGCAGTACTTC. Protein sequence: CASSFGTGRYEQYF.

This chain uses TRBV27 with TRBJ2-7, with 7 bases that match TRBD1. CDR1 is MNHEY and CDR2 is SMNVEV in the germline V gene (reference sequence). After removal of 6 bases from V and 3 bases from J, the junction contained 8 bases not matched to a gene. The CDR3 runs to 14 residues. The CDR3 region is CASSPLSGGYEQYF. CDR3 DNA: TGTGCCAGCAGCCCCTTGTCAGGGGGCTACGAGCAGTACTTC.

The chain carries TRBV4-3 and TRBJ2-1, with TRBD1 matching 8 bases. V was pared by 0 bases and J by 5 bases, with 6 bases of the junction left unmatched. CDR1 LGHNA and CDR2 YSLEER come from the germline V gene. CDR3 length: 16 amino acids. The CDR3 DNA is TGCGCCAGCAGCCAAGATGGTACAGGGGGAAACAATGAGCAGTTCTTC. Its translation: CASSQDGTGGNNEQFF.

The J gene is TRBJ1-1, the V gene TRBV3-1; D is unclear. V was pared by 4 bases and J by 1 base, with 13 bases between. Germline V gene sequence: CDR1 LGHDT, CDR2 YNNKEL (reference sequence). CDR3 length equals 15 residues. The CDR3 bases are TGTGCCAGCAGCCGACGAGGTTCGGCGAACACTGAAGCTTTCTTT. Translating gives CASSRRGSANTEAFF.